The clone carrying this TCR beta chain was found many times. The length of the CDR3 is 15 residues. Germline-derived CDR1 and CDR2 are SQVTM and ANQGSEA. Trimming cost V 7 bases and J 8 bases; bases outside gene matches: 17. The data belong to a study of T cells in Graves' hyperthyroidism and ophthalmopathy. RNA transcripts yielded amplified TCR beta CDR3 regions. Carried out on the TCR CDR3, a first-round RT-PCR used the HTBI primer set. From the multiplex PCR reads, TCRdb called clonotypes with MiXCR, one entry per CDR3 protein. The sample consists of fewer than 550,000 distinct CDR3 sequences, around 14% of them appearing once.

The sequence was collected from a woman between 18 and 29 years old with Graves' hyperthyroidism. V is TRBV29-1 and J is TRBJ2-1; 7 bases are a match to TRBD2. Source material: blood. The CDR3 DNA sequence: TGCAGCGGGACGGGGAGGGCCCGGAGGTTCGATGAGCAGTTCTTC. Protein product: CSGTGRARRFDEQFF.